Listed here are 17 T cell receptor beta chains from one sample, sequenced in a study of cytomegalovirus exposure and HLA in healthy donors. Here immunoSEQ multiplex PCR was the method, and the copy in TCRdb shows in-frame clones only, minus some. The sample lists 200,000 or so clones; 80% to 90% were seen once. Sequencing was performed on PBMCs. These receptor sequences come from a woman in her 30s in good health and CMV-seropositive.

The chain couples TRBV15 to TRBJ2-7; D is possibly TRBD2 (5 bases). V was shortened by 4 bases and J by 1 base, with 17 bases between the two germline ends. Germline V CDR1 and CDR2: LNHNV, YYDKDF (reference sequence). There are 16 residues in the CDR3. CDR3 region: CATSTPPRPGSYEQYF. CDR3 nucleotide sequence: TGTGCCACCAGCACACCTCCCCGGCCGGGATCCTACGAGCAGTACTTC.

The CDR3 bases are TGTGCCAGCAGCTTGGGGGCGGGAGTTGGGGAGACCCAGTACTTC. Its translation is CASSLGAGVGETQYF. The V call is TRBV5-6, the J call TRBJ2-5, with 7 positions matching TRBD2. Looked up from germline, CDR1 is SGHDT and CDR2 is YYEEEE. The CDR3 has 15 amino acids. With V trimmed by 0 bases and J by 5 bases, 7 bases remained unmatched.

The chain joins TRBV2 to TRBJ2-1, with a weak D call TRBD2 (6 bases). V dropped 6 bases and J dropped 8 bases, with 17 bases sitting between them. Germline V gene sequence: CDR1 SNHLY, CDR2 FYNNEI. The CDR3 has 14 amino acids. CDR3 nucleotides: TGTGCCAGCAGGGGAATTTCCGGGGGTGATGAGCAGTTCTTC. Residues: CASRGISGGDEQFF. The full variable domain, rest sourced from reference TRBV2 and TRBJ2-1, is EPEVTQTPSHQVTQMGQEVILRCVPISNHLYFYWYRQILGQKVEFLVSFYNNEISEKSEIFDDQFSVERPDGSNFTLKIRSTKLEDSAMYFCASRGISGGDEQFFGPGTRLTVL.

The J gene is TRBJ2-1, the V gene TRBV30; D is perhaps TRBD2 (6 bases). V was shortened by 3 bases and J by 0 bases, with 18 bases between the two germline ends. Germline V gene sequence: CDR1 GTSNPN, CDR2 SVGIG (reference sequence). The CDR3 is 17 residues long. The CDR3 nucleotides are TGTGCCTGGAGGGCCCGGGGGTGGGCCAGCTCCTACAATGAGCAGTTCTTC. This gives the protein CAWRARGWASSYNEQFF. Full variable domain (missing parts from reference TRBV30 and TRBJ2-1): SQTIHQWPATLVQPVGSPLSLECTVEGTSNPNLYWYRQAAGRGLQLLFYSVGIGQISSEVPQNLSASRPQDRQFILSSKKLLLSDSGFYLCAWRARGWASSYNEQFFGPGTRLTVL.

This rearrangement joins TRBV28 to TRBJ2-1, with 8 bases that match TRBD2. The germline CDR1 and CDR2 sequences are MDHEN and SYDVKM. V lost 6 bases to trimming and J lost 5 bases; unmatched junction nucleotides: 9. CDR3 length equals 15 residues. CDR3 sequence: CASSPREGQDNEQFF. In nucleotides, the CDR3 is TGTGCCAGCAGCCCACGGGAGGGCCAGGACAATGAGCAGTTCTTC.

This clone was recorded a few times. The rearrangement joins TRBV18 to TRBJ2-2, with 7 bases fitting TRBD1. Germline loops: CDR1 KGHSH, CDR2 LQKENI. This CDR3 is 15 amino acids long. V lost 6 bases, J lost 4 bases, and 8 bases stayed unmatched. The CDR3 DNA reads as TGTGCCAGCTCGCGACAGGGTTTGAGCACCGGGGAGCTGTTTTTT. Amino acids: CASSRQGLSTGELFF.

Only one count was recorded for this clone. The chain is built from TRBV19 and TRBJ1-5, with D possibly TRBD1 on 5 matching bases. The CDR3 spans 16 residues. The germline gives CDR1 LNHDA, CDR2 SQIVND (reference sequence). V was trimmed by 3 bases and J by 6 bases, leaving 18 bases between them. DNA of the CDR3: TGTGCCAGTAGTATCTCGCGCAGGGAAGGCCGTCAGCCCCAGCATTTT. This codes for CASSISRREGRQPQHF.

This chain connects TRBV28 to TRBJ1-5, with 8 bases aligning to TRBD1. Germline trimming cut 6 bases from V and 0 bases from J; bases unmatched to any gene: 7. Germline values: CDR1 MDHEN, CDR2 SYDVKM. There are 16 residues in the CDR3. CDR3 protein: CASRILGQGSNQPQHF. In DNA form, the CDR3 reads TGTGCCAGCAGGATCCTTGGACAGGGTAGCAATCAGCCCCAGCATTTT.

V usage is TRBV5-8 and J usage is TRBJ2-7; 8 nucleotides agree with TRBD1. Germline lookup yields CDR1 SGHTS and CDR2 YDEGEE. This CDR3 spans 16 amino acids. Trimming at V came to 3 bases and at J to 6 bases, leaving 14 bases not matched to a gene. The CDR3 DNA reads TGTGCCAGCAGCTCGTCGCCGGGACAGGTAACCTCCGAGCAGTACTTC. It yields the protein CASSSSPGQVTSEQYF. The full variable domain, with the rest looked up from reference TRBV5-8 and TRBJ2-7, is EAGVTQSPTHLIKTRGQQATLRCSPISGHTSVYWYQQALGLGLQFLLWYDEGEERNRGNFPPRFSGRQFPNYSSELNVNALELEDSALYLCASSSSPGQVTSEQYFGPGTRLTVT.

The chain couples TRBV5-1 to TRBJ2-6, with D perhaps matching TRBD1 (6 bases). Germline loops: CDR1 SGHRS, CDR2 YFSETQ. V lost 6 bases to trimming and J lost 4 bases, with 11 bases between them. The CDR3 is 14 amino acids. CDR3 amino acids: CASNGGGGANVLTF. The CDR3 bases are TGCGCCAGCAATGGGGGCGGAGGGGCCAACGTCCTGACTTTC.

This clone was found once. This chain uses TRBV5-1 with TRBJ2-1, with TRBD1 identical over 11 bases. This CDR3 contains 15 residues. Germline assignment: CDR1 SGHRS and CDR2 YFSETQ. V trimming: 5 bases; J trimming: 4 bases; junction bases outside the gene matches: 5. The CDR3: CASSRGQGAYNEQFF. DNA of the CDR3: TGCGCCAGCAGTCGAGGACAGGGGGCATACAATGAGCAGTTCTTC.

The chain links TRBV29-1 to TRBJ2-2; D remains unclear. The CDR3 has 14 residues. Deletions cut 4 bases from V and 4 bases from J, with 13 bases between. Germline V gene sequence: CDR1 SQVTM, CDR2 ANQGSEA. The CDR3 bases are TGCAGCGTTGCTGCCGTTCGCGCCACCGGGGAGCTGTTTTTT. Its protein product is CSVAAVRATGELFF.

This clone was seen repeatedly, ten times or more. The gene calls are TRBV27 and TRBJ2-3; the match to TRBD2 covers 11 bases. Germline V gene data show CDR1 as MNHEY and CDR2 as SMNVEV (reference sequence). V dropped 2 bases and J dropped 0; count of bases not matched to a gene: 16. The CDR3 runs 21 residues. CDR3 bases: TGTGCCAGCAGTTTAGACCCCCCGGATGTAGCGGGAGGGCGGAGCACAGATACGCAGTATTTT. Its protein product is CASSLDPPDVAGGRSTDTQYF.

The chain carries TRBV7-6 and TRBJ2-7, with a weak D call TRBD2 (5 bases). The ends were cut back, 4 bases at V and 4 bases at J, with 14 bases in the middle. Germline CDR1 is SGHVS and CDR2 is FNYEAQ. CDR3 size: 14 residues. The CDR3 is CASSSSGSVYEQYF. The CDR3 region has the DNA TGTGCCAGCAGCTCGTCGGGGTCGGTATACGAGCAGTACTTC.

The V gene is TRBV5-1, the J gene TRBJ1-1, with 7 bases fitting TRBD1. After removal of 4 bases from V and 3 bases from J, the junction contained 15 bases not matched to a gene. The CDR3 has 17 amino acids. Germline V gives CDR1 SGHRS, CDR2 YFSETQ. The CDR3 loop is CASSRASTGRLDTEAFF. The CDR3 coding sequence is TGCGCCAGCAGCCGAGCCTCGACAGGGAGGTTGGACACTGAAGCTTTCTTT. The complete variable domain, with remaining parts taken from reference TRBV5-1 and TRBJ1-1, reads KAGVTQTPRYLIKTRGQQVTLSCSPISGHRSVSWYQQTPGQGLQFLFEYFSETQRNKGNFPGRFSGRQFSNSRSEMNVSTLELGDSALYLCASSRASTGRLDTEAFFGQGTRLTVV.

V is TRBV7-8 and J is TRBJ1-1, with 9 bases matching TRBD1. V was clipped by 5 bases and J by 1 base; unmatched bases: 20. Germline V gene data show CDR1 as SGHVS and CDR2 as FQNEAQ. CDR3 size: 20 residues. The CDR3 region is CASSIERSGQGKISNTEAFF. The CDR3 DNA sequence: TGTGCCAGCAGCATAGAGCGAAGCGGACAGGGGAAAATCTCGAACACTGAAGCTTTCTTT.

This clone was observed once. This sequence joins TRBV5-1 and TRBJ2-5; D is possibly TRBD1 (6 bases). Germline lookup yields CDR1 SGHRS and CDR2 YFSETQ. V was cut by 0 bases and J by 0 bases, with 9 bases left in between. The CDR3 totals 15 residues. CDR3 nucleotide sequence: TGCGCCAGCAGCTTGGTAGGACAGTACCAAGAGACCCAGTACTTC. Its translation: CASSLVGQYQETQYF. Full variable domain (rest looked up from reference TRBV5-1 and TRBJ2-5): KAGVTQTPRYLIKTRGQQVTLSCSPISGHRSVSWYQQTPGQGLQFLFEYFSETQRNKGNFPGRFSGRQFSNSRSEMNVSTLELGDSALYLCASSLVGQYQETQYFGPGTRLLVL.